The 32 T cell receptor beta chains below all came from one sample that was sequenced in a study of blood T cell repertoires in COVID-19. Clones were sequenced by immunoSEQ multiplex PCR, and TCRdb holds only the in-frame ones, with some missing. The sample has about 52,000 clones; roughly 82% are singletons. The sample comprised peripheral blood. The receptors here all came from a woman of 80 years or more with acute or convalescent COVID-19.

The V gene is TRBV28, the J gene TRBJ1-1; the D gene is possibly TRBD1 (6 bases). The germline CDR1 and CDR2 sequences are MDHEN and SYDVKM. CDR3 size: 13 residues. V lost 6 bases to trimming and J lost 5 bases, with 13 bases between them. The CDR3 is CASRSQGITEAFF. The CDR3, as DNA: TGTGCCAGCAGATCGCAGGGGATTACTGAAGCTTTCTTT.

This clone appeared once. The gene calls are TRBV11-3 and TRBJ2-7; TRBD2 might be the D (5 bases). This CDR3 region has 13 residues. Germline CDR1 reads SGHNT; CDR2 reads YENEEA. Trimming stripped 5 bases from V and 12 bases from J, with 20 bases between. The chain's CDR3 is CASSPAADFGRYF. For the CDR3, the DNA is TGTGCCAGCAGCCCCGCCGCGGACTTCGGGCGGTACTTC.

The chain joins TRBV19 to TRBJ2-7; 9 nucleotides match TRBD1. The V segment lost 2 bases and the J segment 0 bases; nucleotides outside the gene matches: 2. Looked up from germline, CDR1 is LNHDA and CDR2 is SQIVND (reference sequence). This CDR3 is 15 amino acids long. The CDR3, as DNA: TGTGCCAGTAGTATATCGACAGGGGGCTCCTACGAGCAGTACGTC. Translation gives CASSISTGGSYEQYV.

V usage is TRBV4-1 and J usage is TRBJ2-3, with 9 positions matching TRBD2. After removal of 0 bases from V and 9 bases from J, the junction contained 7 bases not matched to a gene. CDR3 length: 15 residues. Germline V gene sequence: CDR1 MGHRA, CDR2 YSYEKL. The CDR3 DNA reads as TGCGCCAGCAGCCAAGATTCTTGGGCGGGGGGGACGCAGTATTTT. The encoded protein is CASSQDSWAGGTQYF.

This chain joins TRBV5-6 and TRBJ2-1; D is unclear. The CDR3 has 13 amino acids. The germline CDR1 and CDR2 sequences are SGHDT and YYEEEE. Trimming took off 4 bases at V and 9 bases at J, with 14 bases between the two ends. This CDR3 is CASSPPYVGEQFF. As DNA, the CDR3 is TGTGCCAGCAGCCCCCCCTATGTTGGTGAGCAGTTCTTC.

The chain links TRBV6-6 to TRBJ2-1; 8 nucleotides line up with TRBD1. This CDR3 contains 16 residues. CDR1 MNHNY and CDR2 SVGAGI come from the germline V gene (reference sequence). Trimming removed 5 bases from V and 5 bases from J; junction bases left unmatched: 11. CDR3 nucleotide sequence: TGTGCCAGCAGTACCATGGACAGGGTTAACGACAATGAGCAGTTCTTC. Encoded protein: CASSTMDRVNDNEQFF.

This clone appeared a few times. The chain is built from TRBV19 and TRBJ1-6; TRBD1 aligns across 7 bases. Germline CDR1 and CDR2: LNHDA and SQIVND (reference sequence). The V and J ends lost 3 bases and 7 bases, in that order; junction bases with no gene match: 9. The CDR3 has 16 amino acids. CDR3 sequence reads: CASSMGQSLRNSPLHF. The CDR3 coding sequence is TGTGCCAGTAGTATGGGACAGTCGTTGAGGAATTCACCCCTCCACTTT.

This clone has a single count. The chain uses TRBV7-2 and TRBJ1-6; D gene unclear. Trimming took 0 bases from V and 8 from J, leaving 11 bases between them. CDR1 and CDR2 (germline): SGHTA, FQGNSA. This CDR3 spans 15 amino acids. This chain's CDR3 is CASSLATGLDSPLHF. The CDR3, as DNA: TGTGCCAGCAGCTTAGCGACTGGCTTGGATTCACCCCTCCACTTT.

This chain joins TRBV4-1 and TRBJ2-3; 10 positions agree with TRBD2. There are 14 residues in the CDR3. V shed 1 base, J shed 6 bases, and the junction held 1 base outside the gene matches. The germline CDR1 and CDR2 sequences are MGHRA and YSYEKL. The CDR3 bases are TGCGCCAGCAGCCAAGGTAGCGGGAGGGATACGCAGTATTTT. It yields the protein CASSQGSGRDTQYF.

The chain carries TRBV6-5 and TRBJ2-1; 8 bases fit TRBD2. Germline CDR1 is MNHEY and CDR2 is SVGAGI. The CDR3 consists of 14 residues. After removal of 7 bases from V and 8 bases from J, the junction contained 10 bases not matched to a gene. CDR3: CASIAGGGRHEQFF. CDR3 nucleotides: TGTGCCAGCATCGCCGGCGGCGGGAGGCATGAGCAGTTCTTC.

V usage is TRBV9 and J usage is TRBJ2-2, with TRBD1 matching over 8 bases. In germline, CDR1 is SGDLS, CDR2 YYNGEE. Trimming took 4 bases from V and 5 from J; bases not matched to a gene: 7. The CDR3 length is 15 residues. The CDR3 sequence is CASSLQGAGTGELFF. Here the CDR3 DNA reads TGTGCCAGCAGCCTCCAGGGGGCAGGGACCGGGGAGCTGTTTTTT.

This CDR3 is CASSPRLLAGTAYNEQFF. The CDR3 bases are TGTGCCAGCAGCCCTCGTCTACTAGCGGGGACCGCCTACAATGAGCAGTTCTTC. The rearrangement uses TRBV3-1 (or the pseudogene TRBV3-2) and TRBJ2-1, with TRBD2 matching 10 bases. Germline CDR1 is LGHDT and CDR2 is YNNKEL (reference sequence). With V trimmed by 4 bases and J by 2 bases, 11 bases remained unmatched. This CDR3 has 18 residues.

This chain links TRBV10-3 with TRBJ1-1; 7 bases line up with TRBD1. In germline, CDR1 is ENHRY, CDR2 SYGVKD. Unmatched junction bases numbered 6, after V lost 4 bases and J lost 4 bases. The CDR3 sequence is 14 residues long. CDR3 in DNA: TGTGCCATCAGTGCCCAGGGGGATGGCACTGAAGCTTTCTTT. Its protein is CAISAQGDGTEAFF.

The rearrangement uses TRBV18 and TRBJ1-1; 7 bases map to TRBD1. Germline trimming cut 1 base from V and 5 bases from J; bases unmatched to any gene: 13. From germline, CDR1 is KGHSH and CDR2 LQKENI. This CDR3 comprises 17 residues. The DNA for the CDR3 is TGTGCCAGCTCACCACAATCGGCTAGGGGGCGAGCAACTGAAGCTTTCTTT. Protein product: CASSPQSARGRATEAFF.

The CDR3 DNA reads as TGTGCCAGCAGCGCATCCGGGACTATTTCCGGGGAGCTGTTTTTT. This translates into CASSASGTISGELFF. This chain joins TRBV9 and TRBJ2-2, with TRBD2 identical over 7 bases. CDR1 SGDLS and CDR2 YYNGEE come from the germline V gene. V lost 3 bases and J lost 6; bases outside the gene matches: 8. The CDR3 extends over 15 amino acids.

The J gene is TRBJ1-6, the V gene TRBV2; unclear D gene. Looked up from germline, CDR1 is SNHLY and CDR2 is FYNNEI. V was shortened by 8 bases and J by 10 bases, with 9 bases between the two germline ends. This CDR3 is built from 11 residues. The CDR3 loop reads CASARQSPLHF. The CDR3 nucleotides read TGTGCCAGCGCCCGACAATCACCCCTCCACTTT.

The rearrangement joins TRBV28 to TRBJ1-1, with D uncertain. The length of the CDR3 is 11 residues. CDR1 and CDR2 (germline): MDHEN, SYDVKM. V was trimmed by 3 bases and J by 8 bases, leaving 7 bases between them. The CDR3 sequence: CASSFHQEAFF. The DNA of the CDR3 is TGTGCCAGCAGTTTCCATCAAGAAGCTTTCTTT.

The rearrangement links TRBV29-1 to TRBJ2-3; no reliable D call. The V end was cut by 5 bases, the J end by 0 bases, with 3 bases between. The CDR3 loop spans 11 amino acids. Germline V gene data show CDR1 as SQVTM and CDR2 as ANQGSEA. As DNA, the CDR3 is TGCAGCGTTTCTAGCACAGATACGCAGTATTTT. Residues: CSVSSTDTQYF.

This clone showed up just a few times. The V gene is TRBV13, the J gene TRBJ2-1; 7 bases are shared with TRBD2. Trimming cost V 5 bases and J 0 bases; bases outside gene matches: 7. Germline V CDR1 and CDR2: PRHDT, FYEKMQ (reference sequence). This CDR3 spans 16 amino acids. This CDR3 reads CASSLLAGFSYNEQFF. CDR3 DNA sequence: TGTGCCAGCAGCCTCTTAGCGGGTTTCTCCTACAATGAGCAGTTCTTC.

The chain employs TRBV11-2 and TRBJ2-5; 15 bases are shared with TRBD2. V was pared by 1 base and J by 5 bases, with 8 bases of the junction left unmatched. The CDR3 contains 18 residues. Looked up from germline, CDR1 is SGHAT and CDR2 is FQNNGV. CDR3 nucleotide sequence: TGTGCCAGCAGCTTAGTGAGGACTAGCGGGGGGGCAGGGGAGACCCAGTACTTC. This encodes CASSLVRTSGGAGETQYF.

The chain combines TRBV11-3 with TRBJ2-1; TRBD2 matches at 7 bases. In germline, CDR1 is SGHNT, CDR2 YENEEA. This CDR3 contains 15 residues. The ends lost 1 base at V and 8 bases at J; junction bases unmatched: 8. The DNA for the CDR3 is TGTGCCAGCAGCTTAGCGCGGGGGTCCTGGGATGAGCAGTTCTTC. It specifies CASSLARGSWDEQFF.

This clone occurred a few times. V gene TRBV5-1 combines with J gene TRBJ2-1; 11 bases are shared with TRBD1. The CDR3 covers 14 residues. Per the germline V gene, CDR1 is SGHRS and CDR2 is YFSETQ. J was trimmed by 5 bases and V by 4 bases; bases with no gene match: 2. The CDR3 loop is CASSLDRGHNEQFF. CDR3 coding DNA: TGCGCCAGCAGCCTGGACAGGGGGCACAATGAGCAGTTCTTC.

The gene calls are TRBV7-2 and TRBJ1-1; D is undetermined. Trimming cost V 3 bases and J 1 base, with 6 bases left between them. CDR3 length equals 13 residues. Germline V gene lookup returns CDR1 SGHTA and CDR2 FQGNSA. This CDR3 reads CASSFSKNTEAFF. The DNA for the CDR3 is TGTGCCAGCAGCTTTAGTAAGAACACTGAAGCTTTCTTT.

This rearrangement joins TRBV7-3 to TRBJ2-1; D is perhaps TRBD2 (5 bases). This CDR3 region has 15 residues. V was shortened by 2 bases and J by 6 bases, with 14 bases between the two germline ends. The germline gives CDR1 SGHTA, CDR2 FQGTGA. The CDR3 nucleotides read TGTGCCAGCAGCTTATCAGGAGGACCGTCCAATGAGCAGTTCTTC. Its protein is CASSLSGGPSNEQFF.

The chain has TRBV12-3 or TRBV12-4 and TRBJ2-1; D is unclear. The CDR3 is 11 residues long. Trimming removed 7 bases from V and 8 bases from J, with 9 bases in between. CDR3: CASTLSHEQFF. DNA of the CDR3: TGTGCCAGCACCCTATCTCATGAGCAGTTCTTC.

The chain carries TRBV5-1 and TRBJ1-1; 9 nucleotides align to TRBD1. The CDR3 runs to 14 residues. The V and J ends lost 4 bases and 4 bases, in that order; junction bases with no gene match: 5. Germline CDR1 reads SGHRS; CDR2 reads YFSETQ. CDR3 in DNA: TGCGCCAGCAGCCCGAAGGACAGGGGCACTGAAGCTTTCTTT. This encodes CASSPKDRGTEAFF.

This sequence joins TRBV2 and TRBJ1-5; 8 bases map to TRBD1. This CDR3 is built from 15 residues. V shed 4 bases, J shed 4 bases, and the junction held 6 bases outside the gene matches. Germline CDR1 is SNHLY and CDR2 is FYNNEI. CDR3 protein: CASSVSTGENQPQHF. In DNA form, the CDR3 reads TGTGCCAGCAGTGTTTCGACAGGGGAGAATCAGCCCCAGCATTTT.

This clone appeared a single time. The chain employs TRBV5-6 and TRBJ2-3, with D possibly TRBD1 on 5 matching bases. Per the germline V gene, CDR1 is SGHDT and CDR2 is YYEEEE. The length of the CDR3 is 14 residues. V was shortened by 4 bases and J by 2 bases, with 11 bases between the two germline ends. In DNA, the CDR3 is TGTGCCAGCAGCCTGACACAGGTCACAGATACGCAGTATTTT. This codes for CASSLTQVTDTQYF.

CDR3 residues: CAWQRRGRDYGYTF. In nucleotides, the CDR3 is TGTGCCTGGCAGAGAAGGGGGCGCGACTATGGCTACACCTTC. The chain couples TRBV30 to TRBJ1-2, with TRBD1 matching over 7 bases. Germline CDR1 and CDR2: GTSNPN and SVGIG (reference sequence). CDR3 length: 14 amino acids. V trimming: 5 bases; J trimming: 3 bases; junction bases outside the gene matches: 9.

This rearrangement joins TRBV5-4 to TRBJ2-7; 11 bases are shared with TRBD1. The V gene's germline CDR1 is SGHNT and CDR2 YYREEE (reference sequence). Unmatched junction bases numbered 4, after V lost 4 bases and J lost 1 base. The CDR3 consists of 15 residues. The CDR3 bases are TGTGCCAGCAGCCAAGGACAGGGGGCTTCCTACGAGCAGTACTTC. This codes for CASSQGQGASYEQYF.

This rearrangement joins TRBV5-1 to TRBJ2-5; 8 bases agree with TRBD1. After removal of 4 bases from V and 3 bases from J, the junction contained 2 bases not matched to a gene. This CDR3 region has 13 residues. The germline CDR1 and CDR2 sequences are SGHRS and YFSETQ. The CDR3 is CASSGDRKETQYF. In nucleotides, the CDR3 is TGCGCCAGCAGCGGGGACAGGAAAGAGACCCAGTACTTC.

The chain recombines TRBV10-3 with TRBJ2-1; no clear D gene. The CDR3 is made up of 12 amino acids. Germline CDR1 reads ENHRY; CDR2 reads SYGVKD. V lost 0 bases to trimming and J lost 10 bases, with 7 bases between them. CDR3 DNA: TGTGCCATCAGTGAGTCGGCTCTCGAGCAGTTCTTC. This sequence encodes CAISESALEQFF.